This T cell receptor (beta chain) was documented in a study of breast tumors, draining lymph nodes, adjacent tissues. Findings and limits, study-wide: Luminal-like breast cancer showed significantly higher tumor–nontumor repertoire similarity than basal-like. Tumor repertoires ranked between lymph nodes and nontumor tissue in diversity, with V and J gene preferences.

This clonotype came up a few times. Antigen: not known. The CDR3 contains 12 residues. CDR1 and CDR2 (germline): SGHRS, YFSETQ. V was trimmed by 4 bases and J by 3 bases, leaving 7 bases between them. MiXCR was run by TCRdb on the multiplex PCR reads, yielding one entry per CDR3 protein. The data contain about 230,000 distinct CDR3 sequences, roughly 32% of them singletons. Axillary draining lymph nodes of breast cancer patients supplied the node samples. This rearrangement joins TRBV5-1 to TRBJ2-5, with no clear D. The receptor comes from a female donor with breast cancer. Some clones in this sample may be carry-over from other donors' samples. Sequencing was performed on axillary lymph node tissue. The CDR3 sequence is CASSDPKETQYF. CDR3 nucleotides: TGCGCCAGCAGCGACCCGAAAGAGACCCAGTACTTC.